Presented here are 25 T cell receptor beta chains from one specimen sequenced in a study of blood T cell repertoires in COVID-19. The method was immunoSEQ multiplex PCR; TCRdb's version includes in-frame clones alone and lacks a portion of them. This sample carries approximately 190,000 clones, roughly four fifths of them seen once, and the ten largest clones take approximately 15%. Sample: peripheral blood. The source is a man aged 25-45 years with active or convalescent COVID-19.

The CDR3 coding sequence is TGTGCCAGCAGCTTCCGGCATACCGGGGTAGGCGAGCAGTACGTC. It codes for CASSFRHTGVGEQYV. This rearrangement joins TRBV5-5 to TRBJ2-7; tentative D call: TRBD2 (5 bases). Trimming left V 2 bases short and J 6 bases short, with 18 bases between. The CDR3 loop spans 15 amino acids. Germline-derived CDR1 and CDR2 are SGHKS and YYEKEE (reference sequence).

A single count supports this clone. The CDR3 sequence: CAAGEVIGYTF. CDR3 DNA sequence: TGTGCCGCGGGAGAGGTAATCGGCTACACCTTC. This chain joins TRBV19 and TRBJ1-2; D remains unclear. CDR1 and CDR2 (germline): LNHDA, SQIVND (reference sequence). This CDR3 is built from 11 residues. Trimming removed 11 bases at V and 8 bases at J, with 15 bases between.

The chain recombines TRBV15 with TRBJ2-5; D uncertain. CDR1 is LNHNV and CDR2 is YYDKDF in the germline V gene (reference sequence). There are 15 residues in the CDR3. The V and J ends lost 1 base and 4 bases respectively, with 13 bases between them. This CDR3 reads CATSRGRDSVETQYF. CDR3 coding DNA: TGTGCCACCAGCAGAGGACGCGACTCGGTAGAGACCCAGTACTTC.

This clone was seen a handful of times. The V call is TRBV7-6, the J call TRBJ1-3; 7 nucleotides agree with TRBD1. CDR1 and CDR2 (germline): SGHVS, FNYEAQ. The CDR3 length is 17 residues. The V and J ends lost 4 bases and 0 bases, in that order; junction bases with no gene match: 9. The DNA for the CDR3 is TGTGCCAGCAGCTCACGGGGACAGCAGAGCTCTGGAAACACCATATATTTT. Translation gives CASSSRGQQSSGNTIYF.

The chain carries TRBV27 and TRBJ2-5; 10 nucleotides agree with TRBD2. V shed 5 bases and J 4 bases; nucleotides not matched to a gene: 7. From germline, CDR1 is MNHEY and CDR2 SMNVEV (reference sequence). This CDR3 has 15 amino acids. In nucleotides, the CDR3 is TGTGCCAGCAGTAAGCGGGGGGGCCCAGGAGAGACCCAGTACTTC. Its protein product is CASSKRGGPGETQYF.

This clone was seen once. J is TRBJ2-3 and V is TRBV24-1, with D possibly TRBD1 on 5 matching bases. This CDR3 has 15 residues. Germline CDR1 KGHDR, CDR2 SFDVKD. With 3 bases removed from V and 2 bases from J, the gap between germline ends came to 11 bases. Here the CDR3 reads CATSDPGHLTDTQYF. For the CDR3, the DNA is TGTGCCACCAGTGATCCTGGACACCTCACAGATACGCAGTATTTT.

This clone was counted a single time. V usage is TRBV29-1 and J usage is TRBJ1-6; D unclear. CDR1 SQVTM and CDR2 ANQGSEA come from the germline V gene. This CDR3 comprises 14 residues. Trimming pared 4 bases from V and 4 bases from J, leaving 11 bases between. The CDR3 nucleotides are TGCAGCGTTGGTGAGCAGGATTATAATTCACCCCTCCACTTT. Protein: CSVGEQDYNSPLHF. Full variable domain (rest looked up from reference TRBV29-1 and TRBJ1-6): SAVISQKPSRDICQRGTSLTIQCQVDSQVTMMFWYRQQPGQSLTLIATANQGSEATYESGFVIDKFPISRPNLTFSTLTVSNMSPEDSSIYLCSVGEQDYNSPLHFGNGTRLTVT.

V usage is TRBV2 and J usage is TRBJ2-7, with TRBD1 matching over 9 bases. Looked up from germline, CDR1 is SNHLY and CDR2 is FYNNEI. Germline trimming cut 6 bases from V and 2 bases from J; bases unmatched to any gene: 5. The CDR3 runs 14 residues. The CDR3 nucleotides read TGTGCCAGCAGAGACGGACAGGGGACCTACGAGCAGTACTTC. Translating it yields CASRDGQGTYEQYF.

This sequence joins TRBV27 and TRBJ1-4; TRBD1 is a possible D gene (5 bases). CDR1 MNHEY and CDR2 SMNVEV come from the germline V gene (reference sequence). This CDR3 has 15 residues. The V and J ends lost 5 bases and 3 bases respectively, with 13 bases between them. CDR3 sequence: CASSRSGLANEKLFF. The CDR3 bases are TGTGCCAGCAGTCGTTCAGGGTTGGCTAATGAAAAACTGTTTTTT.

The chain couples TRBV11-2 to TRBJ1-1; TRBD1 is a possible D gene (5 bases). With 7 bases removed from V and 3 bases from J, the gap between germline ends came to 24 bases. CDR3 length: 17 amino acids. Germline CDR1 is SGHAT and CDR2 is FQNNGV. Here the CDR3 reads CASTISRITRDYTEAFF. CDR3 in DNA: TGTGCCAGCACCATTAGTCGAATTACCAGGGACTACACTGAAGCTTTCTTT.

The chain recombines TRBV12-3 or TRBV12-4 with TRBJ2-1; D unresolved. The CDR3 is 12 residues long. Between the trimmed V and J ends, which lost 5 bases and 7 bases, there was a span of 9 bases. The CDR3 DNA follows: TGTGCCAGCAGTCTCAACTCGAATGAGCAGTTCTTC. Translating gives CASSLNSNEQFF.

A word on this clone: The sample holds other DNA sequences that translate to the same CDR3. The V gene is TRBV19, the J gene TRBJ1-1; D unresolved. Germline values: CDR1 LNHDA, CDR2 SQIVND (reference sequence). The CDR3 consists of 12 residues. The germline V and J ends were trimmed by 3 bases and 4 bases, with 6 bases remaining between them. Here the CDR3 reads CASSIGSTEAFF. CDR3 nucleotide sequence: TGTGCCAGTAGTATCGGGAGCACTGAAGCTTTCTTT.

This rearrangement joins TRBV19 to TRBJ1-5, with D possibly matching TRBD1 (5 bases). This CDR3 is built from 14 residues. V was trimmed by 10 bases and J by 3 bases, leaving 16 bases between them. Germline-derived CDR1 and CDR2 are LNHDA and SQIVND (reference sequence). The CDR3 reads CATSLGGYNQPQHF. CDR3 in DNA: TGTGCCACCTCACTCGGGGGGTACAATCAGCCCCAGCATTTT.

The chain employs TRBV19 and TRBJ2-1, with 7 bases fitting TRBD2. The CDR3 loop spans 16 amino acids. The ends lost 5 bases at V and 8 bases at J; junction bases unmatched: 15. Germline CDR1 and CDR2: LNHDA and SQIVND (reference sequence). For the CDR3, the DNA is TGTGCCAGTAGTCCCCGGACTAGGCCCCTCATTGATGAGCAGTTCTTC. It yields the protein CASSPRTRPLIDEQFF.

V and J are TRBV6-5 and TRBJ1-2; D might be TRBD1 (6 bases). Trimming cost V 8 bases and J 3 bases, with 13 bases left between them. Per the germline V gene, CDR1 is MNHEY and CDR2 is SVGAGI. The CDR3 runs 13 residues. CDR3 bases: TGTGCCAGCCGATGGGGGCCAGACTATGGCTACACCTTC. Amino acids: CASRWGPDYGYTF.

The chain recombines TRBV30 with TRBJ1-4; TRBD1 might be the D (5 bases). Deletions cut 0 bases from V and 8 bases from J, with 13 bases between. The germline gives CDR1 GTSNPN, CDR2 SVGIG (reference sequence). The CDR3 is 14 amino acids. The CDR3 DNA follows: TGTGCCTGGAGTGTACGGGGGGATGTAGAAAAACTGTTTTTT. It codes for CAWSVRGDVEKLFF.

The V and J genes are TRBV5-1 and TRBJ2-6, with D possibly TRBD1 on 6 matching bases. V lost 0 bases and J lost 0, with 13 bases in between. CDR1 SGHRS and CDR2 YFSETQ come from the germline V gene. This CDR3 comprises 18 residues. The CDR3 here is CASSLEPGHSSGANVLTF. The CDR3 coding sequence is TGCGCCAGCAGCTTGGAACCGGGACATAGCTCTGGGGCCAACGTCCTGACTTTC.

The V call is TRBV5-1, the J call TRBJ2-1, with 11 bases fitting TRBD2. The germline gives CDR1 SGHRS, CDR2 YFSETQ. The CDR3 sequence is 15 residues long. The J segment lost 6 bases and the V segment lost 3 bases, leaving 5 bases of the junction unmatched. The CDR3 DNA is TGCGCCAGCAGCTGGGGACTAGCGGCCTTCAATGAGCAGTTCTTC. Protein sequence: CASSWGLAAFNEQFF.

The V gene is TRBV18, the J gene TRBJ2-6; 8 bases fit TRBD1. With 7 bases clipped from V and 5 bases from J, the junction kept 25 bases outside the gene matches. This CDR3 is built from 21 residues. CDR1 and CDR2 from the germline V gene are KGHSH and LQKENI. The DNA for the CDR3 is TGTGCCAGCTTCCCTGATTCGGCAGGGGGCCTTACCGGGATCTGGGCCAACGTCCTGACTTTC. Translation: CASFPDSAGGLTGIWANVLTF.

As to this clone: This CDR3 fails to terminate in the conserved phenylalanine or tryptophan, so it likely reflects a read error. This chain uses TRBV25-1 with TRBJ1-2, with TRBD1 identical over 10 bases. The CDR3 consists of 15 residues. The junction had 6 bases not matched to a gene; V was cut back by 4 bases and J by 4 bases. The germline gives CDR1 MGHDK, CDR2 SYGVNS. The DNA of the CDR3 is TGTGCCAGCAGTGGCAGACAGGGGGCGATCTATGGCTACACCATC. As protein: CASSGRQGAIYGYTI.

The V gene is TRBV11-3, the J gene TRBJ2-7; D possibly corresponds to TRBD1 (5 bases). Trimming removed 5 bases at V and 0 bases at J, with 11 bases between. The CDR3 has 14 amino acids. Germline V gene lookup returns CDR1 SGHNT and CDR2 YENEEA. The CDR3 region is CASSRGPTSYEQYF. The CDR3 DNA reads TGTGCCAGCAGCAGGGGCCCAACCTCCTACGAGCAGTACTTC. Filled out from reference TRBV11-3 and TRBJ2-7, the complete variable domain reads EAGVVQSPRYKIIEKKQPVAFWCNPISGHNTLYWYLQNLGQGPELLIRYENEEAVDDSQLPKDRFSAERLKGVDSTLKIQPAELGDSAVYLCASSRGPTSYEQYFGPGTRLTVT.

This chain's CDR3 is CASSLNYGTGETQYF. The CDR3 coding sequence is TGTGCCAGCTCACTAAATTACGGGACAGGGGAGACCCAGTACTTC. The rearrangement uses TRBV18 and TRBJ2-5, with TRBD1 matching over 9 bases. The length of the CDR3 is 15 residues. Germline CDR1 is KGHSH and CDR2 is LQKENI. V lost 4 bases to trimming and J lost 5 bases; unmatched junction nucleotides: 8.

This chain's CDR3 is CAWSAEGFWLFF. The CDR3 DNA is TGTGCCTGGAGTGCGGAGGGGTTTTGGCTGTTTTTT. The chain combines TRBV30 with TRBJ1-4; possibly TRBD1 for D (5 bases). Between the trimmed V and J ends, which lost 1 base and 14 bases, there was a span of 14 bases. This CDR3 is built from 12 residues. The germline V gene encodes CDR1 GTSNPN and CDR2 SVGIG (reference sequence).

The sample holds one count of this clone. The chain employs TRBV2 and TRBJ1-6; D is ambiguous. In germline, CDR1 is SNHLY, CDR2 FYNNEI. V was clipped by 2 bases and J by 0 bases, with 11 bases between them. The CDR3 has 17 residues. CDR3 DNA sequence: TGTGCCAGCAGTGAAAAAGATAGAAGCTCCTATAATTCACCCCTCCACTTT. This sequence encodes CASSEKDRSSYNSPLHF. Full variable domain (rest looked up from reference TRBV2 and TRBJ1-6): EPEVTQTPSHQVTQMGQEVILRCVPISNHLYFYWYRQILGQKVEFLVSFYNNEISEKSEIFDDQFSVERPDGSNFTLKIRSTKLEDSAMYFCASSEKDRSSYNSPLHFGNGTRLTVT.

The rearrangement links TRBV30 to TRBJ1-4, with 8 bases identical to TRBD1. This CDR3 spans 14 amino acids. Losses at the gene ends were 0 bases for V and 7 bases for J; bases not matched to a gene: 4. CDR1 GTSNPN and CDR2 SVGIG come from the germline V gene (reference sequence). The CDR3 is CAWSVQGGGEKLFF. The CDR3 bases are TGTGCCTGGAGTGTACAGGGGGGAGGTGAAAAACTGTTTTTT.